These 11 T cell receptor beta chains were sequenced from one sample in a study of technical replicates of blood from a few donors. Sequenced by immunoSEQ multiplex PCR; TCRdb stores in-frame clones only, minus some. The repertoire holds 65,000 to 90,000 clones, roughly nine tenths seen once, with about 0.27% in the top ten. The material sequenced was T cells isolated from PBMCs. These receptors all stem from a human donor in good health.

The rearrangement links TRBV28 to TRBJ2-7, with 7 bases that match TRBD2. Germline values: CDR1 MDHEN, CDR2 SYDVKM. The trim removed 3 bases at V and 4 bases at J, leaving 9 bases unmatched. This CDR3 is built from 15 residues. The CDR3 region has the DNA TGTGCCAGCAGTTTCGCGGGCGGGGGAATGTACGAGCAGTACTTC. Its protein product is CASSFAGGGMYEQYF.

The chain has TRBV4-1 and TRBJ2-7; D is unresolved. V was shortened by 0 bases and J by 9 bases, with 12 bases between the two germline ends. Germline CDR1 is MGHRA and CDR2 is YSYEKL. The CDR3 totals 13 residues. CDR3 protein: CASSQDLMTPQYF. CDR3 coding DNA: TGCGCCAGCAGCCAAGATCTTATGACTCCGCAGTACTTC.

The gene calls are TRBV4-1 and TRBJ1-6; 7 bases line up with TRBD1. The J segment lost 7 bases and the V segment lost 3 bases, leaving 6 bases of the junction unmatched. Germline V gene sequence: CDR1 MGHRA, CDR2 YSYEKL. The CDR3 has 15 amino acids. The CDR3 region has the DNA TGCGCCAGCAGCCAGATAGGGACAGCCAATTCACCCCTCCACTTT. Amino acid sequence: CASSQIGTANSPLHF.

This clone was detected only a few times. The CDR3 bases are TGTGCCAGCACGGGATTCACAGATACGCAGTATTTT. This codes for CASTGFTDTQYF. This chain uses TRBV2 with TRBJ2-3; perhaps TRBD2 as D (5 bases). V was pared by 7 bases and J by 2 bases, with 7 bases between. Per germline, CDR1 SNHLY and CDR2 FYNNEI. The CDR3 has 12 residues.

This clone was seen only once. The chain has TRBV4-1 and TRBJ1-2; TRBD1 agrees at 7 bases. This CDR3 has 15 residues. Losses at the gene ends were 6 bases for V and 2 bases for J; bases not matched to a gene: 9. In germline, CDR1 is MGHRA, CDR2 YSYEKL. The CDR3 loop is CASSNHGTANYGYTF. The CDR3 nucleotides are TGCGCCAGCAGTAATCATGGGACAGCCAACTATGGCTACACCTTC.

This sequence joins TRBV5-1 and TRBJ2-5, with TRBD1 matching 9 bases. CDR1 and CDR2 (germline): SGHRS, YFSETQ. The V and J ends lost 4 bases and 2 bases, in that order; junction bases with no gene match: 3. CDR3 length: 14 residues. This CDR3 reads CASSLTGGQETQYF. Written as DNA, the CDR3 is TGCGCCAGCAGCCTGACAGGGGGTCAAGAGACCCAGTACTTC.

This sequence joins TRBV7-9 and TRBJ1-1; a weak D match, TRBD1 (5 bases). V was cut by 4 bases and J by 7 bases, with 10 bases left in between. CDR1 SEHNR and CDR2 FQNEAQ come from the germline V gene (reference sequence). This CDR3 has 12 residues. CDR3 sequence reads: CASSYGGSEAFF. The DNA for the CDR3 is TGTGCCAGCAGCTACGGGGGAAGTGAAGCTTTCTTT.

The V and J genes are TRBV12-5 and TRBJ2-5; D is uncertain. Looked up from germline, CDR1 is LGHNT and CDR2 is FRNRAP. V was pared by 2 bases and J by 4 bases, with 8 bases between. The CDR3 runs 13 residues. The CDR3 DNA sequence: TGTGCTAGTGGTTTGTGGGCTGGAGAGACCCAGTACTTC. Its translation: CASGLWAGETQYF.

This chain connects TRBV6-5 to TRBJ2-7; 8 bases align to TRBD1. CDR1 MNHEY and CDR2 SVGAGI come from the germline V gene. With V trimmed by 5 bases and J by 4 bases, 10 bases remained unmatched. The CDR3 has 15 amino acids. The CDR3 spells CASSQEGTGYYEQYF. The CDR3 DNA reads TGTGCCAGCAGTCAAGAGGGGACAGGTTATTACGAGCAGTACTTC.

This rearrangement joins TRBV5-4 to TRBJ2-2, with TRBD1 matching over 8 bases. The germline gives CDR1 SGHNT, CDR2 YYREEE (reference sequence). With 4 bases clipped from V and 7 bases from J, the junction kept 9 bases outside the gene matches. The CDR3 loop spans 15 amino acids. The CDR3 DNA sequence: TGTGCCAGCAGCGGAACGGACAGGGCCGGCGGGGAGCTGTTTTTT. Its translation: CASSGTDRAGGELFF.

V is TRBV5-1 and J is TRBJ2-2; 8 nucleotides align to TRBD2. Germline CDR1 and CDR2: SGHRS and YFSETQ. The J segment lost 0 bases and the V segment lost 6 bases, leaving 1 base of the junction unmatched. The CDR3 is 14 amino acids. CDR3 nucleotides: TGCGCCAGCACTAGCGGGCCGAACACCGGGGAGCTGTTTTTT. This codes for CASTSGPNTGELFF. Using reference TRBV5-1 and TRBJ2-2 for the parts outside the CDR3, the full variable domain is KAGVTQTPRYLIKTRGQQVTLSCSPISGHRSVSWYQQTPGQGLQFLFEYFSETQRNKGNFPGRFSGRQFSNSRSEMNVSTLELGDSALYLCASTSGPNTGELFFGEGSRLTVL.